One sample yielded the 15 T cell receptor beta chains listed below, sequenced in a study of blood T cell repertoires in COVID-19. Sequenced by immunoSEQ multiplex PCR; TCRdb stores in-frame clones only, minus some. The sample shows around 280,000 clones, about 90% of them seen only once. Sequenced input: PBMCs or T cells enriched from blood (not recorded which). The receptor source for this set is a woman aged 18-35 years with acute COVID-19.

The V and J genes are TRBV4-2 and TRBJ1-3, with TRBD1 identical over 7 bases. V lost 0 bases and J lost 5; bases outside the gene matches: 7. CDR3 size: 16 residues. Germline values: CDR1 LGHNA, CDR2 YNFKEQ. This CDR3 is CASSQDPGGKRNTIYF. For the CDR3, the DNA is TGTGCCAGCAGCCAAGATCCAGGGGGAAAAAGAAACACCATATATTTT.

CDR3 DNA sequence: TGTGCCAGCTCAACCGCAGGAAACTACGAGCAGTACTTC. Protein: CASSTAGNYEQYF. This chain connects TRBV18 to TRBJ2-7; D remains unclear. V lost 5 bases to trimming and J lost 3 bases, with 11 bases between them. This CDR3 contains 13 residues. The germline gives CDR1 KGHSH, CDR2 LQKENI.

This chain connects TRBV28 to TRBJ2-7; tentative D call: TRBD2 (5 bases). The CDR3 contains 17 residues. With 5 bases removed from V and 0 bases from J, the gap between germline ends came to 20 bases. The V gene's germline CDR1 is MDHEN and CDR2 SYDVKM. The DNA for the CDR3 is TGTGCCAGCAGTCCCTCCTCGGAGGAGAGCCCCTCCTACGAGCAGTACTTC. Its protein is CASSPSSEESPSYEQYF.

A word on this clone: The same CDR3 arises from other DNA sequences in this sample as well. V and J are TRBV11-2 and TRBJ2-3; D is uncertain. The germline V gene has CDR1 SGHAT and CDR2 FQNNGV. The CDR3 is 11 amino acids. Trimming removed 2 bases at V and 8 bases at J, with 5 bases between. Written as DNA, the CDR3 is TGTGCCAGCAGCTTATCGGGTACGCAGTATTTT. Its protein is CASSLSGTQYF.

The chain uses TRBV5-6 and TRBJ1-2; no definite D call. Germline V gene lookup returns CDR1 SGHDT and CDR2 YYEEEE. Trimming left V 2 bases short and J 2 bases short, with 10 bases between. This CDR3 comprises 14 residues. The CDR3 DNA reads TGTGCCAGCAGCTTCGTCTTGTTCAACTATGGCTACACCTTC. Translated: CASSFVLFNYGYTF.

The rearrangement links TRBV19 to TRBJ2-7; perhaps TRBD2 as D (5 bases). Trimming removed 4 bases from V and 1 base from J, with 14 bases in between. The CDR3 covers 15 residues. Germline V gene lookup returns CDR1 LNHDA and CDR2 SQIVND (reference sequence). CDR3 loop: CASSNVGASSYEQYF. CDR3 DNA: TGTGCCAGTAGTAACGTGGGAGCATCTTCCTACGAGCAGTACTTC.

The J gene is TRBJ2-5, the V gene TRBV7-6, with 12 bases identical to TRBD2. The CDR3 has 17 amino acids. J gave up 3 bases and V 1 base, and 6 bases lay outside the gene matches. Germline loops: CDR1 SGHVS, CDR2 FNYEAQ. This chain's CDR3 is CASSLGWTSGTEETQYF. Written as DNA, the CDR3 is TGTGCCAGCAGCTTAGGGTGGACTAGCGGGACCGAAGAGACCCAGTACTTC.

The chain links TRBV12-5 to TRBJ1-1, with a weak D call TRBD1 (6 bases). From germline, CDR1 is LGHNT and CDR2 FRNRAP. V was pared by 5 bases and J by 10 bases, with 17 bases between. This CDR3 is 13 amino acids long. The CDR3 sequence is CASGPSVGGAAFF. In nucleotides, the CDR3 is TGTGCTAGTGGTCCCTCAGTAGGGGGGGCAGCTTTCTTT.

The rearrangement uses TRBV10-2 and TRBJ1-5; 9 bases line up with TRBD1. Trimming at V came to 6 bases and at J to 2 bases, leaving 14 bases not matched to a gene. CDR3 length equals 18 residues. Germline assignment: CDR1 WSHSY and CDR2 SAAADI. The CDR3, as DNA: TGCGCCAGCAGCGCCCGTAACAGGGGGCTAATAGGCAATCAGCCCCAGCATTTT. Protein: CASSARNRGLIGNQPQHF.

This chain joins TRBV29-1 and TRBJ1-2; D remains ambiguous. The CDR3 contains 11 residues. V was trimmed by 4 bases and J by 2 bases, leaving 5 bases between them. Germline CDR1 SQVTM, CDR2 ANQGSEA. The CDR3 nucleotides are TGCAGCGTTGCCAGGAACTATGGCTACACCTTC. It encodes CSVARNYGYTF.

This clone was recorded many times. The chain joins TRBV18 to TRBJ2-3; tentatively, D is TRBD2 (7 bases). Germline lookup yields CDR1 KGHSH and CDR2 LQKENI. There are 16 residues in the CDR3. V was cut by 7 bases and J by 3 bases, with 20 bases left in between. The CDR3 protein is CASWRYRGGQTDTQYF. For the CDR3, the DNA is TGTGCCAGCTGGAGATATAGGGGGGGGCAGACAGATACGCAGTATTTT. Drawing the rest from reference TRBV18 and TRBJ2-3, the complete variable domain is NAGVMQNPRHLVRRRGQEARLRCSPMKGHSHVYWYRQLPEEGLKFMVYLQKENIIDESGMPKERFSAEFPKEGPSILRIQQVVRGDSAAYFCASWRYRGGQTDTQYFGPGTRLTVL.

The chain employs TRBV25-1 and TRBJ2-3; 11 bases map to TRBD2. This CDR3 comprises 18 residues. Germline CDR1 is MGHDK and CDR2 is SYGVNS. Losses at the gene ends were 7 bases for V and 0 bases for J; bases not matched to a gene: 12. This chain's CDR3 is CASTRGLAEGSSTDTQYF. CDR3 DNA sequence: TGTGCCAGCACCCGGGGACTAGCGGAGGGTTCTAGCACAGATACGCAGTATTTT.

J is TRBJ2-7 and V is TRBV10-3, with no clear D. Germline V gene data show CDR1 as ENHRY and CDR2 as SYGVKD. The V gene lost 2 bases and the J gene lost 2 bases, with 7 bases spanning the gap. CDR3 size: 13 residues. CDR3 sequence reads: CAISEVATYEQYF. The DNA of the CDR3 is TGTGCCATCAGTGAGGTAGCTACCTACGAGCAGTACTTC.

CDR3 DNA: TGTGCCAGCAGGGAGGGGTCCGGGGAGCTGTTTTTT. Protein: CASREGSGELFF. The chain uses TRBV28 and TRBJ2-2, with D tentatively TRBD2 (6 bases). Trimming removed 6 bases at V and 6 bases at J, with 8 bases between. CDR3 length equals 12 residues. The germline CDR1 and CDR2 sequences are MDHEN and SYDVKM.

This clone was detected ten times or more. The chain is built from TRBV7-3 and TRBJ2-1; TRBD2 matches 13 bases. V gave up 5 bases and J gave up 0 bases; unmatched junction bases: 10. The CDR3 length is 19 residues. Germline CDR1 is SGHTA and CDR2 is FQGTGA. The CDR3 here is CASSRKTGLAGSSYNEQFF. For the CDR3, the DNA is TGTGCCAGCAGCCGGAAGACGGGACTAGCGGGGAGCTCCTACAATGAGCAGTTCTTC.